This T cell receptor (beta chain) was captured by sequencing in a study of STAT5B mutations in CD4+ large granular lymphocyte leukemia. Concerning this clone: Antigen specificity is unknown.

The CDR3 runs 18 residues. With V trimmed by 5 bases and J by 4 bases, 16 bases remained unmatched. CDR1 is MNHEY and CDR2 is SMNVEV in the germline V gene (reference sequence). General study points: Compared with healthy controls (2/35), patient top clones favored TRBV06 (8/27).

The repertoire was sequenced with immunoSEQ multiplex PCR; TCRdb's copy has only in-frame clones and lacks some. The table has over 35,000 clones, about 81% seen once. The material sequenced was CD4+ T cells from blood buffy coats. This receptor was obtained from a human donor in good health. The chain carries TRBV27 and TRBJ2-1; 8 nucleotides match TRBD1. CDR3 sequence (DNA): TGTGCCAGCAGTGCCCTGACAGGGGCCATCCTACCGTACAATGAGCAGTTCTTC. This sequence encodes CASSALTGAILPYNEQFF.